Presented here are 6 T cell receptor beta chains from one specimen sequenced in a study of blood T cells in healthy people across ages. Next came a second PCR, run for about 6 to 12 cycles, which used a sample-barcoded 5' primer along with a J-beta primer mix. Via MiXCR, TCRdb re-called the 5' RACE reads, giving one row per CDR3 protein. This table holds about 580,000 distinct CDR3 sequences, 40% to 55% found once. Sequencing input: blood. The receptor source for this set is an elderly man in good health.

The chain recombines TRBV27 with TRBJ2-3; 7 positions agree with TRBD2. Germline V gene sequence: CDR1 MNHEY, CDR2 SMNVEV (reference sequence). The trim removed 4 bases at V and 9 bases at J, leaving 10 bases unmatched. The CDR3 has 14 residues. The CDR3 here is CASSSNSRGDTQYF. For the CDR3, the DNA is TGTGCCAGCAGTTCGAATAGCCGGGGGGACACGCAGTATTTT.

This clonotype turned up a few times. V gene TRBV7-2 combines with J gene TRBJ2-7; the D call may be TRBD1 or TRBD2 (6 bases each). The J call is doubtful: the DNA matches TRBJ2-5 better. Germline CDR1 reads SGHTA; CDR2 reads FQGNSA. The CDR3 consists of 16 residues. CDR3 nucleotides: TGTGCCAGCAGCCCGCCCCCCGGGGGCAACTGGGTGACCCAGTACTTC. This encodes CASSPPPGGNWVTQYF.

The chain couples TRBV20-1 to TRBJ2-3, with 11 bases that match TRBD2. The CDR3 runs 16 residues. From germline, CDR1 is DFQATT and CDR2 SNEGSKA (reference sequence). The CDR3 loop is CRIGVYSGRAADTQYF. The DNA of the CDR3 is TGCAGGATTGGGGTCTATAGCGGGAGGGCCGCAGATACGCAGTATTTT.

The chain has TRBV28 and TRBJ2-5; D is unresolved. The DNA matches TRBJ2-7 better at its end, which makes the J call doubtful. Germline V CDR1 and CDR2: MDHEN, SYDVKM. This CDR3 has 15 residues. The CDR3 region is CASQPGPGPYYEQYF. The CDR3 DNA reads TGTGCCAGTCAACCGGGCCCCGGCCCCTACTACGAGCAGTACTTC.

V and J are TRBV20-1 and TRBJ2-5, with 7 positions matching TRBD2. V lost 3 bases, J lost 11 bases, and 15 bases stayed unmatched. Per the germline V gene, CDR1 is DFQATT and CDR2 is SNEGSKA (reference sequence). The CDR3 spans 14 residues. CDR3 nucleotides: TGCAGTGCTAGTGGGGGGGAGACTCCCAGGGAGCAGTACTTC. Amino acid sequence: CSASGGETPREQYF.

CDR3 in amino acids: CASSSRGARETQYF. DNA of the CDR3: TGTGCCAGCAGCTCCCGTGGGGCCAGAGAGACCCAGTACTTC. The chain recombines TRBV7-2 with TRBJ2-5, with TRBD1 as a possible D gene (5 bases). This CDR3 region has 14 residues. Looked up from germline, CDR1 is SGHTA and CDR2 is FQGNSA. Trimming pared 4 bases from V and 4 bases from J, leaving 13 bases between.